This paragraph covers one T cell receptor beta chain sequence. No cognate antigen has been identified for it. No base quality values were provided; no much bigger clone lies one nucleotide off. Receptor amplification or capture employed 5' RACE. For sequencing, a NextSeq 500 was employed. To correct for sequencing error and PCR bias, the TCR library protocol tagged individual cDNA molecules with unique molecular identifiers. TCR alpha and beta chains were both sequenced, and the abundances of alpha and beta sequences in each sample were closely correlated with each other. In the paper's pipeline: Decombinator V4 was used to perform V gene, J gene and CDR3 annotation of TCR sequences. Expanded TCRs were defined as changing significantly between any two time points under a Poisson model with p below 0.0001. TCR abundances were normalised to the total number of TCRs sequenced per sample and expressed as counts per million. TRAV1-2 paired with TRAJ12, TRAJ20 or TRAJ33 defined MAIT TCRs, while TRAV10 paired with TRAJ18 defined iNKT TCRs. VDJdb, accessed 1 November 2021, was searched for CMV, EBV and SARS-CoV-2 annotated TCRs, with TCRs annotated for multiple antigens excluded. TCRdb reanalyzed the raw reads on its own, using fastp at Q25 for trimming and MiXCR for clone calling, and kept in-frame beta chains. Duplicate CDR3 protein sequences are folded into a single record with the most common DNA and genes. These V and J calls originate from TCRdb's pipeline instead of the authors' own analysis. This sample has roughly 80,000 distinct CDR3 sequences in its table, and 11% to 15% of those were observed once. Under 4% of the sample goes to the ten largest clones.

V and J lose 1 base and 0 bases, and a span of 4 bases separates them. For CDR1 and CDR2, the germline V gene (reference sequence) lists LGHDT and YNNKEL. There are 14 amino acids in the CDR3, from cysteine to phenylalanine inclusive. Only the CDR3 portion is preserved as DNA: 42 bases, with reading frame beginning at the first base. A case-control design nested within a healthcare worker cohort in London, UK, was used, with weekly nasopharyngeal swab PCR tests and blood sampling performed. Between 23 and 31 March 2020, the week of the UK lockdown, healthcare workers were enrolled and then followed up weekly for as long as 16 weeks. This sample stems from a study of early T cells in non-severe SARS-CoV-2 infection (dated by TCRdb to the early 2020s). As for the study more broadly: Bulk RNA from unsorted whole blood was used for TCR sequencing, so alpha and beta chains could not be paired. Study-wide findings and limitations: VDJdb matching was skewed toward anti-spike CD8 responses and likely underestimated virus-specific expansions by missing private and CD4 specificities.

The sequence is built from TRBV3-1 and TRBJ1-5, with the D gene call left open. This TCR was sampled from an adult who was a healthcare worker with PCR-confirmed SARS-CoV-2 infection or an uninfected control (not recorded which). Sequenced sample: whole blood. Here is the DNA: TGTGCCAGCAGCCAAGCAGGTAGCAATCAGCCCCAGCATTTT. Its product reads: CASSQAGSNQPQHF.